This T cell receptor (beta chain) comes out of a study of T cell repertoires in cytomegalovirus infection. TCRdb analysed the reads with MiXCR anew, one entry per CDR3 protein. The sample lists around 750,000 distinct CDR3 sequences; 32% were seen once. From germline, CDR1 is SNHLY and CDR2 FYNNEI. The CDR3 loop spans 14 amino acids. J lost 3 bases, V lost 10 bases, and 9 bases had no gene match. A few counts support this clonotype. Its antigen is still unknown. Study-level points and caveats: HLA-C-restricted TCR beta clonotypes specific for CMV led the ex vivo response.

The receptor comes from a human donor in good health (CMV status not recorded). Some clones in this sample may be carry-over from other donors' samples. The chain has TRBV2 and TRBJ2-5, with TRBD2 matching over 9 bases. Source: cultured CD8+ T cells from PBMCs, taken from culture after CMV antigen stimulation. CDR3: CATPLRGGEETQYF. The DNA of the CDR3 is TGTGCCACCCCCTTGCGCGGGGGGGAAGAGACCCAGTACTTC. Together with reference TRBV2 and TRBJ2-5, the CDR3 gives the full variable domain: EPEVTQTPSHQVTQMGQEVILRCVPISNHLYFYWYRQILGQKVEFLVSFYNNEISEKSEIFDDQFSVERPDGSNFTLKIRSTKLEDSAMYFCATPLRGGEETQYFGPGTRLLVL.